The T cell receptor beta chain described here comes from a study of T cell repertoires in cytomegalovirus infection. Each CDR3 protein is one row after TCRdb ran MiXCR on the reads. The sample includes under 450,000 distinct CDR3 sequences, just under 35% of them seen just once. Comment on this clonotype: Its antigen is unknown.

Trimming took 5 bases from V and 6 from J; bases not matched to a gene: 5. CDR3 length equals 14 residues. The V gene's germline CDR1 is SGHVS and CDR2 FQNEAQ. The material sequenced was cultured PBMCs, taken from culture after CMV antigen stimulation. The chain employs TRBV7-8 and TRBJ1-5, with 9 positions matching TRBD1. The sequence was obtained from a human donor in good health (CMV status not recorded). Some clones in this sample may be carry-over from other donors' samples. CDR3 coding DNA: TGTGCCAGCAGCCTACAGGGGGCGGGTCAGCCCCAGCATTTT. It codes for CASSLQGAGQPQHF.